This TCR beta chain was sequenced in a study of T cells of healthy individuals. Trimming took 5 bases from V and 8 from J, leaving 12 bases between them. The CDR3 consists of 12 residues. This clonotype was recorded a few times. TCRdb itself ran the 5' RACE reads through MiXCR, one entry per CDR3 protein. Counted here are about 82,000 distinct CDR3 sequences, about 4.8% occurring once; the ten biggest clones make up around 8%. The sequence came from a female donor in good health. This chain links TRBV12-3 or TRBV12-4 with TRBJ1-2; D gene unclear. This chain's CDR3 is CASSPSRVGYTF. For the CDR3, the DNA is TGTGCCAGCAGTCCGTCTAGGGTCGGCTACACCTTC.